One sample yielded the 25 T cell receptor beta chains listed below, sequenced in a study of metastatic and nonmetastatic thyroid tumors. TCRdb re-processed the PCR reads through MiXCR. In the table there are about 32,000 clones, roughly a third of which are singletons. Each patient went into thyroid surgery without having received any treatment. Input material: tumor tissue. Source of these receptors: a female donor with papillary thyroid cancer or a benign thyroid nodule (not recorded which). Some clones in this sample may be carry-over from other donors' samples.

This sequence joins TRBV5-1 and TRBJ1-1, with 7 bases fitting TRBD1. Germline-derived CDR1 and CDR2 are SGHRS and YFSETQ. J gave up 5 bases and V 2 bases, and 6 bases lay outside the gene matches. There are 14 residues in the CDR3. The CDR3 DNA sequence: TGCGCCAGCAGCTTACTGACAGGGAGAACTGAAGCTTTCTTT. It specifies CASSLLTGRTEAFF.

This chain uses TRBV6-1 with TRBJ1-5, with 8 bases aligning to TRBD1. In germline, CDR1 is MNHNS, CDR2 SASEGT. After removal of 3 bases from V and 0 bases from J, the junction contained 4 bases not matched to a gene. This CDR3 region has 16 residues. The CDR3 loop reads CASSDRTGGSNQPQHF. CDR3 DNA sequence: TGTGCCAGCAGTGATCGAACAGGGGGTAGCAATCAGCCCCAGCATTTT.

In its sample, this clone was seen many times. The chain uses TRBV6-1 and TRBJ2-7; TRBD2 matches 13 bases. Germline CDR1 is MNHNS and CDR2 is SASEGT. The ends lost 7 bases at V and 7 bases at J; junction bases unmatched: 4. There are 13 residues in the CDR3. CDR3 bases: TGTGCCAGCATGGAACTAGCGGGAGGGGAGCAGTACTTC. It codes for CASMELAGGEQYF.

This clone has a count of ten or more. The chain recombines TRBV6-1 with TRBJ1-2, with D maybe TRBD1 (5 bases). Trimming left V 6 bases short and J 4 bases short, with 21 bases between. The CDR3 runs to 16 residues. Germline V gene lookup returns CDR1 MNHNS and CDR2 SASEGT. The CDR3 DNA is TGTGCCAGCAGCCAACCCTCAGGGAACCCTGCCTATGGCTACACCTTC. Translated: CASSQPSGNPAYGYTF.

This chain links TRBV6-2 or TRBV6-3 with TRBJ2-2; 11 bases match TRBD1. The germline V gene encodes CDR1 MNHEY and CDR2 SVGEGT. Trimming cost V 7 bases and J 1 base; bases outside gene matches: 5. The CDR3 is 16 residues long. The CDR3 protein is CASMDRGPMNTGELFF. In DNA form, the CDR3 reads TGTGCCAGCATGGACAGGGGGCCGATGAACACCGGGGAGCTGTTTTTT.

This clone was detected a few times. The V gene is TRBV7-3, the J gene TRBJ2-7; 8 bases match TRBD2. The CDR3 is 12 amino acids. Looked up from germline, CDR1 is SGHTA and CDR2 is FQGTGA. V dropped 5 bases and J dropped 12; count of bases not matched to a gene: 9. The CDR3 region is CASSTGGTRLYF. CDR3 bases: TGTGCCAGCAGCACGGGAGGGACCCGGCTGTACTTC.

This rearrangement joins TRBV12-3 or TRBV12-4 to TRBJ2-7; 8 nucleotides agree with TRBD2. The CDR3 consists of 13 residues. The V segment lost 5 bases and the J segment 4 bases; nucleotides outside the gene matches: 4. CDR3 DNA: TGTGCCAGCAGTAAACTAGCGGAATACGAGCAGTACTTC. It codes for CASSKLAEYEQYF.

V is TRBV20-1 and J is TRBJ1-6, with TRBD1 matching 7 bases. From germline, CDR1 is DFQATT and CDR2 SNEGSKA (reference sequence). The CDR3 has 14 residues. With 3 bases clipped from V and 6 bases from J, the junction kept 5 bases outside the gene matches. The CDR3 reads CSASSQGGNSPLHF. The CDR3 region has the DNA TGCAGTGCTAGCAGCCAGGGGGGTAATTCACCCCTCCACTTT.

This clone showed up just a few times. This chain connects TRBV12-3 or TRBV12-4 to TRBJ1-1; D remains ambiguous. V shed 3 bases and J shed 11 bases, with 10 bases lying between them. The CDR3 length is 11 residues. The CDR3 spells CASSLGREAFF. CDR3 coding DNA: TGTGCCAGCAGTTTGGGGAGGGAGGCTTTCTTT.

The chain carries TRBV4-1 and TRBJ2-3; D tentatively fits TRBD1 or TRBD2 (5 bases each). The germline gives CDR1 MGHRA, CDR2 YSYEKL. V was shortened by 4 bases and J by 3 bases, with 23 bases between the two germline ends. The CDR3 contains 18 residues. Written as DNA, the CDR3 is TGCGCCAGCAGCCTAGCCGAGGGGCCGAATATTAGGACAGATACGCAGTATTTT. Its protein product is CASSLAEGPNIRTDTQYF.

This rearrangement joins TRBV4-2 to TRBJ1-2; 11 bases fit TRBD1. J gave up 0 bases and V 5 bases, and 8 bases lay outside the gene matches. Germline CDR1 is LGHNA and CDR2 is YNFKEQ. CDR3 length equals 17 residues. The CDR3, as DNA: TGTGCCAGCAGCAAGGACAGGGGGCGACTGGCTAACTATGGCTACACCTTC. Amino acid sequence: CASSKDRGRLANYGYTF.

In its sample, this clone was seen a few times. The same CDR3 arises from other DNA sequences in this sample as well. The chain is built from TRBV28 and TRBJ2-2; TRBD2 matches 9 bases. The junction had 6 bases not matched to a gene; V was cut back by 3 bases and J by 7 bases. CDR1 MDHEN and CDR2 SYDVKM come from the germline V gene. The CDR3 extends over 15 amino acids. This chain's CDR3 is CASSFGLAGIGELFF. CDR3 coding DNA: TGTGCCAGCAGTTTTGGGCTAGCGGGGATCGGGGAGCTGTTTTTT.

The rearrangement links TRBV27 to TRBJ1-6, with TRBD1 matching 7 bases. With 0 bases clipped from V and 2 bases from J, the junction kept 13 bases outside the gene matches. CDR1 MNHEY and CDR2 SMNVEV come from the germline V gene (reference sequence). The CDR3 has 20 amino acids. CDR3 region: CASSLSLDRTTSAYNSPLHF. The CDR3, as DNA: TGTGCCAGCAGTTTATCTTTGGACAGGACTACTTCTGCCTATAATTCACCCCTCCACTTT.

This clone was recorded a few times. The chain joins TRBV11-3 to TRBJ2-1; D unresolved. CDR3 size: 11 residues. Per germline, CDR1 SGHNT and CDR2 YENEEA. The V end lost 4 bases, the J end lost 8 bases, and 6 bases lay between the germline ends. This CDR3 reads CASSSRYEQFF. DNA for the CDR3: TGTGCCAGCAGCTCCAGGTATGAGCAGTTCTTC.

The chain couples TRBV7-8 to TRBJ2-1; 7 positions agree with TRBD2. V lost 6 bases and J lost 9; bases outside the gene matches: 20. Germline values: CDR1 SGHVS, CDR2 FQNEAQ. This CDR3 comprises 17 residues. CDR3 DNA sequence: TGTGCCAGCAGTCCGCCCCTGAGACTAGCCCCGTCCGGTGAGCAGTTCTTC. Residues: CASSPPLRLAPSGEQFF.

This clone was observed a handful of times. This sequence joins TRBV20-1 and TRBJ2-7, with 8 positions matching TRBD2. CDR3 size: 16 residues. Germline trimming cut 1 base from V and 2 bases from J; bases unmatched to any gene: 10. Germline V gene lookup returns CDR1 DFQATT and CDR2 SNEGSKA (reference sequence). The chain's CDR3 is CSARGGSGSSPYEQYF. The CDR3 nucleotides are TGCAGTGCTAGAGGGGGGAGCGGGAGCTCCCCCTACGAGCAGTACTTC.

At least ten counts were recorded for this clone. This rearrangement joins TRBV12-3 or TRBV12-4 to TRBJ1-1; D remains unclear. Trimming removed 3 bases from V and 0 bases from J, with 8 bases in between. The CDR3 spans 14 residues. CDR3 in DNA: TGTGCCAGCAGTTTTGAGTCTCTGAACACTGAAGCTTTCTTT. It yields the protein CASSFESLNTEAFF.

This clone occurred a few times. The rearrangement joins TRBV2 to TRBJ2-7, with unresolved D. Germline V lookup: CDR1 SNHLY, CDR2 FYNNEI. Trimming pared 7 bases from V and 6 bases from J, leaving 13 bases between. The CDR3 has 12 amino acids. Written as DNA, the CDR3 is TGTGCCAGCACCCCGGACGGGCTCGAGCAGTACTTC. Its translation: CASTPDGLEQYF.

The gene calls are TRBV19 and TRBJ2-7, with D perhaps TRBD2 (6 bases). The CDR3 runs 13 residues. V lost 8 bases and J lost 8, with 19 bases in between. From germline, CDR1 is LNHDA and CDR2 SQIVND (reference sequence). The CDR3, as DNA: TGTGCCAGTCGGTCGGGGGAGGCTACAAAGCAGTACTTC. It yields the protein CASRSGEATKQYF.

This clone was seen more than once but under ten times. The J gene is TRBJ2-1, the V gene TRBV24-1, with a weak D call TRBD2 (5 bases). V was trimmed by 9 bases and J by 4 bases, leaving 18 bases between them. This CDR3 contains 15 residues. CDR1 KGHDR and CDR2 SFDVKD come from the germline V gene. CDR3 sequence reads: CATAKLRAAYNEQFF. DNA for the CDR3: TGTGCCACCGCTAAGCTGAGGGCGGCGTACAATGAGCAGTTCTTC.

In its sample, this clone was seen a few times. V gene TRBV28 combines with J gene TRBJ1-1; 10 nucleotides line up with TRBD1. Per germline, CDR1 MDHEN and CDR2 SYDVKM. This CDR3 spans 14 amino acids. V lost 6 bases and J lost 4; bases outside the gene matches: 5. The CDR3, as DNA: TGTGCCAGCAGCTCGGGACAGGGGTTCACTGAAGCTTTCTTT. This translates into CASSSGQGFTEAFF. The variable domain in full, with the rest retrieved from reference TRBV28 and TRBJ1-1, is DVKVTQSSRYLVKRTGEKVFLECVQDMDHENMFWYRQDPGLGLRLIYFSYDVKMKEKGDIPEGYSVSREKKERFSLILESASTNQTSMYLCASSSGQGFTEAFFGQGTRLTVV.

Regarding this clone: Other DNA sequences in the same sample also yield this CDR3. The V gene is TRBV12-3 or TRBV12-4, the J gene TRBJ2-3; 8 bases are shared with TRBD2. This CDR3 comprises 15 residues. V lost 6 bases to trimming and J lost 1 base; unmatched junction nucleotides: 6. CDR3 sequence (DNA): TGTGCCAGCAGCCCCGGACTAGCAGGCACAGATACGCAGTATTTT. Its translation: CASSPGLAGTDTQYF.

The chain carries TRBV5-1 and TRBJ2-7; 7 bases are shared with TRBD1. J was trimmed by 0 bases and V by 4 bases; bases with no gene match: 4. The CDR3 sequence is 14 residues long. Germline assignment: CDR1 SGHRS and CDR2 YFSETQ. CDR3 protein: CASSDRVSSYEQYF. CDR3 in DNA: TGCGCCAGCAGCGACAGGGTGAGCTCCTACGAGCAGTACTTC. Drawing the rest from reference TRBV5-1 and TRBJ2-7, the complete variable domain is KAGVTQTPRYLIKTRGQQVTLSCSPISGHRSVSWYQQTPGQGLQFLFEYFSETQRNKGNFPGRFSGRQFSNSRSEMNVSTLELGDSALYLCASSDRVSSYEQYFGPGTRLTVT.

The J gene is TRBJ1-2, the V gene TRBV7-2, with 7 bases matching TRBD1. Germline-derived CDR1 and CDR2 are SGHTA and FQGNSA. The CDR3 is 14 amino acids. Germline trimming cut 1 base from V and 8 bases from J; bases unmatched to any gene: 7. CDR3: CASSLGGQSGGYTF. CDR3 DNA: TGTGCCAGCAGCTTAGGGGGACAGAGTGGAGGCTACACCTTC.

Only a few counts were recorded for this clone. This rearrangement joins TRBV11-2 to TRBJ2-7, with D hard to call. V dropped 4 bases and J dropped 0 bases, with 13 bases sitting between them. CDR1 is SGHAT and CDR2 is FQNNGV in the germline V gene. CDR3 length equals 15 residues. The CDR3 DNA reads as TGTGCCAGCAGCTCAGGAGCAGCCAGCTCCTACGAGCAGTACTTC. Its protein is CASSSGAASSYEQYF.